Shown below are 13 T cell receptor beta chains from a single sample sequenced in a study of shared clonotypes between healthy human individuals. The protocol was immunoSEQ multiplex PCR, while the TCRdb copy is restricted to in-frame clones and leaves out a portion. Seen here are 700,000 or so clones, about two thirds observed once, and the top ten hold under 2%. Sequenced input: memory CD4+ T cells sorted from blood. Described subset: CD45RA-negative fraction. These receptors were collected from a woman in her thirties in good health.

The genes are TRBV6-5 and TRBJ2-1; D is uncertain. The ends were cut back, 8 bases at V and 0 bases at J, with 8 bases in the middle. CDR3 length equals 13 residues. Germline V gene data show CDR1 as MNHEY and CDR2 as SVGAGI. The CDR3 DNA is TGTGCCAGCGGTCGGAGCTCCTACAATGAGCAGTTCTTC. This gives the protein CASGRSSYNEQFF.

The genes are TRBV28 and TRBJ1-5; D is perhaps TRBD1 (5 bases). Trimming left V 4 bases short and J 5 bases short, with 15 bases between. CDR1 and CDR2 (germline): MDHEN, SYDVKM. This CDR3 is 15 amino acids long. Here the CDR3 DNA reads TGTGCCAGCAGTTCCCCTGGGACGGGGGATCAGCCCCAGCATTTT. Translating gives CASSSPGTGDQPQHF.

This clone turned up a few times. The chain has TRBV6-5 and TRBJ1-5; D call uncertain. The CDR3 length is 14 residues. The V end lost 8 bases, the J end lost 6 bases, and 17 bases lay between the germline ends. The V gene's germline CDR1 is MNHEY and CDR2 SVGAGI. For the CDR3, the DNA is TGTGCCAGCTCCCCGACGGAAGCTACTCAGCCCCAGCATTTT. Its protein product is CASSPTEATQPQHF.

This chain joins TRBV19 and TRBJ1-5; D gene uncertain. CDR3 length: 14 residues. CDR1 is LNHDA and CDR2 is SQIVND in the germline V gene (reference sequence). Trimming took off 6 bases at V and 6 bases at J, with 15 bases between the two ends. The CDR3 DNA reads as TGTGCCAGTAGCCTAGAGGAGGTCCGTCAGCCCCAGCATTTT. As protein: CASSLEEVRQPQHF. The whole variable domain, filled in from reference TRBV19 and TRBJ1-5, reads DGGITQSPKYLFRKEGQNVTLSCEQNLNHDAMYWYRQDPGQGLRLIYYSQIVNDFQKGDIAEGYSVSREKKESFPLTVTSAQKNPTAFYLCASSLEEVRQPQHFGDGTRLSIL.

This clone was observed at least ten times. This sequence joins TRBV2 and TRBJ1-4; D is possibly TRBD1 (5 bases). The germline V gene has CDR1 SNHLY and CDR2 FYNNEI. V gave up 7 bases and J gave up 0 bases, with 15 bases separating them. The CDR3 spans 16 residues. The CDR3 protein is CASNRDGTATNEKLFF. The CDR3 nucleotides are TGTGCCAGCAACCGGGACGGGACTGCAACTAATGAAAAACTGTTTTTT.

The chain carries TRBV30 and TRBJ1-5; D ambiguous. With 2 bases removed from V and 3 bases from J, the gap between germline ends came to 17 bases. The germline CDR1 and CDR2 sequences are GTSNPN and SVGIG (reference sequence). This CDR3 is 16 amino acids long. CDR3 protein: CAWSKAGNLINQPQHF. As DNA, the CDR3 is TGTGCCTGGAGTAAGGCTGGGAATCTCATCAATCAGCCCCAGCATTTT.

Only one count was recorded for this clone. This chain joins TRBV18 and TRBJ2-3; D remains ambiguous. In germline, CDR1 is KGHSH, CDR2 LQKENI. Trimming removed 4 bases at V and 8 bases at J, with 16 bases between. This CDR3 contains 14 residues. The CDR3 DNA is TGTGCCAGCTCACTCACCAATGGGGTTTTTACGCAGTATTTT. Translating gives CASSLTNGVFTQYF. Drawing the rest from reference TRBV18 and TRBJ2-3, the complete variable domain is NAGVMQNPRHLVRRRGQEARLRCSPMKGHSHVYWYRQLPEEGLKFMVYLQKENIIDESGMPKERFSAEFPKEGPSILRIQQVVRGDSAAYFCASSLTNGVFTQYFGPGTRLTVL.

The chain is built from TRBV28 and TRBJ2-3; 9 bases fit TRBD2. V lost 3 bases and J lost 5; bases outside the gene matches: 6. Germline V gene lookup returns CDR1 MDHEN and CDR2 SYDVKM. The CDR3 is 15 residues long. Here the CDR3 reads CASSFGGRAEDTQYF. The CDR3 nucleotides read TGTGCCAGCAGTTTTGGCGGGAGGGCCGAAGATACGCAGTATTTT.

Note on this clone: The identical CDR3 is also encoded by other nucleotide sequences in the sample. The gene calls are TRBV30 and TRBJ2-7; D is unresolved. Trimming left V 2 bases short and J 3 bases short, with 11 bases between. CDR3 size: 13 residues. Germline CDR1 GTSNPN, CDR2 SVGIG (reference sequence). This CDR3 is CAWSLGRNYEQYF. The CDR3, as DNA: TGTGCCTGGAGTTTGGGCAGAAACTACGAGCAGTACTTC. Variable domain in full (rest from reference TRBV30 and TRBJ2-7): SQTIHQWPATLVQPVGSPLSLECTVEGTSNPNLYWYRQAAGRGLQLLFYSVGIGQISSEVPQNLSASRPQDRQFILSSKKLLLSDSGFYLCAWSLGRNYEQYFGPGTRLTVT.

V and J are TRBV6-6 and TRBJ2-7; 10 bases map to TRBD1. CDR1 and CDR2 from the germline V gene are MNHNY and SVGAGI (reference sequence). The trim removed 6 bases at V and 10 bases at J, leaving 6 bases unmatched. The CDR3 has 12 residues. This CDR3 is CASRGGTGVQYF. The CDR3 DNA is TGTGCCAGCAGGGGGGGGACAGGGGTACAGTACTTC.

The genes are TRBV6-5 and TRBJ1-5, with D perhaps TRBD1 (5 bases). V dropped 2 bases and J dropped 3 bases, with 8 bases sitting between them. Per the germline V gene, CDR1 is MNHEY and CDR2 is SVGAGI. This CDR3 comprises 14 residues. The chain's CDR3 is CASSYGTLNQPQHF. Here the CDR3 DNA reads TGTGCCAGCAGTTACGGGACCCTCAATCAGCCCCAGCATTTT.

This clone was counted only a few times. This chain connects TRBV10-2 to TRBJ2-3, with D possibly matching TRBD1 (6 bases). The V gene's germline CDR1 is WSHSY and CDR2 SAAADI. This CDR3 is 17 amino acids long. Trimming took off 2 bases at V and 0 bases at J, with 15 bases between the two ends. The CDR3 DNA reads TGCGCCAGCAGTGAGATCTTGGGACAAGAAAGCACAGATACGCAGTATTTT. It encodes CASSEILGQESTDTQYF.

The J gene is TRBJ2-2, the V gene TRBV9; 14 nucleotides align to TRBD2. Trimming removed 7 bases from V and 4 bases from J; junction bases left unmatched: 9. The CDR3 runs 17 residues. Germline values: CDR1 SGDLS, CDR2 YYNGEE. The CDR3 reads CASFPGLAGATTGELFF. The CDR3 region has the DNA TGTGCCAGCTTCCCGGGACTAGCGGGAGCTACCACCGGGGAGCTGTTTTTT. The whole variable domain, remainder taken from reference TRBV9 and TRBJ2-2, is DSGVTQTPKHLITATGQRVTLRCSPRSGDLSVYWYQQSLDQGLQFLIQYYNGEERAKGNILERFSAQQFPDLHSELNLSSLELGDSALYFCASFPGLAGATTGELFFGEGSRLTVL.